A single sample is the source of the 5 T cell receptor beta chains below, sequenced in a study of regulatory T cells in long-lasting Graves disease. Time point given: newly diagnosed GD, antithyroid drugs for less than 3 months. PBMC-derived RNA was used for the TCR library. With iRepertoire HTBI primers and Arm-PCR of CDR3 regions, TCR beta libraries were built. TCRdb itself ran the multiplex PCR reads through MiXCR, one entry per CDR3 protein. Among about 320,000 distinct CDR3 sequences, over 15% were seen once, and the ten largest hold more than 30%. The specimen was peripheral blood mononuclear cells (PBMCs), collected at new diagnosis, from a patient treated with antithyroid drugs. These receptors all stem from a female donor with Graves disease.

The J gene is TRBJ2-3, the V gene TRBV20-1; TRBD2 matches 8 bases. This CDR3 region has 15 residues. Germline V CDR1 and CDR2: DFQATT, SNEGSKA (reference sequence). V trimming: 3 bases; J trimming: 1 base; junction bases outside the gene matches: 6. CDR3 amino acids: CSASPLAGRTDTQYF. Written as DNA, the CDR3 is TGCAGTGCTAGTCCTTTAGCGGGACGCACAGATACGCAGTATTTT.

At least ten counts were recorded for this clonotype. The chain joins TRBV6-5 to TRBJ2-2; a possible D gene is TRBD2 (6 bases). In germline, CDR1 is MNHEY, CDR2 SVGAGI. CDR3 length: 18 amino acids. The V end was cut by 2 bases, the J end by 5 bases, with 21 bases between. The CDR3 DNA is TGTGCCAGCAGTTACGGTGGAGGGTGGGGAAGGGGAACCGGGGAGCTGTTTTTT. This encodes CASSYGGGWGRGTGELFF.

This clonotype was recorded at least ten times. The chain joins TRBV28 to TRBJ1-2, with no clear D. There are 13 residues in the CDR3. V was pared by 3 bases and J by 4 bases, with 9 bases between. Germline V gene lookup returns CDR1 MDHEN and CDR2 SYDVKM. The CDR3 spells CASSFSGPYGYTF. For the CDR3, the DNA is TGTGCCAGCAGTTTCTCGGGTCCCTATGGCTACACCTTC.

This clonotype has at least ten counts. The V and J genes are TRBV2 and TRBJ1-3; TRBD1 might be the D (5 bases). V lost 4 bases and J lost 4, with 11 bases in between. Per germline, CDR1 SNHLY and CDR2 FYNNEI. The CDR3 runs to 14 residues. CDR3 region: CASSVLGDGNTIYF. CDR3 sequence (DNA): TGTGCCAGCAGTGTGCTCGGGGACGGAAACACCATATATTTT.

This clonotype was recorded a few times. It is likely a read error: a sequence one base away is far more abundant. The chain links TRBV11-3 to TRBJ2-2; 8 bases align to TRBD2. The V gene's germline CDR1 is SGHNT and CDR2 YENEEA. The CDR3 extends over 18 amino acids. V shed 5 bases, J shed 3 bases, and the junction held 14 bases outside the gene matches. CDR3 loop: CASSHPTGREVDTGELFF. Here the CDR3 DNA reads TGTGCCAGCAGCCATCCTACGGGGCGGGAGGTCGACACCGGGGAGCTGTTTTTT.